The 16 T cell receptor beta chains below come from one sample, sequenced in a study of CD4+ T cells in melanoma. The assay was immunoSEQ multiplex PCR, and TCRdb's table has in-frame clones only and misses some. The sample holds about 50,000 clones, approximately 89% seen once. Sequenced material: peripheral blood. The source is a human donor with melanoma.

The rearrangement joins TRBV5-4 to TRBJ1-3, with a tentative D call TRBD1 (6 bases). Between the trimmed V and J ends, which lost 2 bases and 2 bases, there was a span of 11 bases. Germline V gene sequence: CDR1 SGHNT, CDR2 YYREEE (reference sequence). The CDR3 has 15 residues. CDR3: CASSFGGPAGNTIYF. The CDR3 DNA sequence: TGTGCCAGCAGCTTCGGGGGGCCGGCTGGAAACACCATATATTTT. The full variable domain, rest sourced from reference TRBV5-4 and TRBJ1-3, is ETGVTQSPTHLIKTRGQQVTLRCSSQSGHNTVSWYQQALGQGPQFIFQYYREEENGRGNFPPRFSGLQFPNYSSELNVNALELDDSALYLCASSFGGPAGNTIYFGEGSWLTVV.

The chain combines TRBV14 with TRBJ1-4; D is unclear. Between the trimmed V and J ends, which lost 6 bases and 2 bases, there was a span of 10 bases. The CDR3 extends over 14 amino acids. The germline V gene has CDR1 SGHDN and CDR2 FVKESK. The DNA for the CDR3 is TGTGCCAGCAGTCCCCTCGGGACTAATGAAAAACTGTTTTTT. Amino acid sequence: CASSPLGTNEKLFF.

V gene TRBV7-9 combines with J gene TRBJ1-5; tentatively, D is TRBD1 (6 bases). Germline CDR1 and CDR2: SEHNR and FQNEAQ (reference sequence). The CDR3 is 15 residues long. Trimming took off 6 bases at V and 2 bases at J, with 14 bases between the two ends. Here the CDR3 DNA reads TGTGCCAGCAGATCCGGACAGACGGGCAATCAGCCCCAGCATTTT. Protein sequence: CASRSGQTGNQPQHF.

The chain couples TRBV18 to TRBJ2-7; D is unresolved. Germline-derived CDR1 and CDR2 are KGHSH and LQKENI. With 3 bases removed from V and 0 bases from J, the gap between germline ends came to 9 bases. CDR3 length: 14 amino acids. The chain's CDR3 is CASSPGPYSYEQYF. The CDR3 nucleotides read TGTGCCAGCTCACCTGGTCCTTACTCCTACGAGCAGTACTTC. Complete variable domain (other parts from reference TRBV18 and TRBJ2-7): NAGVMQNPRHLVRRRGQEARLRCSPMKGHSHVYWYRQLPEEGLKFMVYLQKENIIDESGMPKERFSAEFPKEGPSILRIQQVVRGDSAAYFCASSPGPYSYEQYFGPGTRLTVT.

A note on this clone: The same CDR3 is also encoded by other DNA sequences in this sample. This chain uses TRBV14 with TRBJ1-6, with D perhaps matching TRBD1 (5 bases). This CDR3 is 16 amino acids long. Looked up from germline, CDR1 is SGHDN and CDR2 is FVKESK. V was cut by 5 bases and J by 0 bases, with 11 bases left in between. The CDR3 loop is CASSLEGSSYNSPLHF. CDR3 DNA sequence: TGTGCCAGCAGCTTAGAGGGGAGCTCCTATAATTCACCCCTCCACTTT. Supplemented by reference TRBV14 and TRBJ1-6, the full variable domain reads EAGVTQFPSHSVIEKGQTVTLRCDPISGHDNLYWYRRVMGKEIKFLLHFVKESKQDESGMPNNRFLAERTGGTYSTLKVQPAELEDSGVYFCASSLEGSSYNSPLHFGNGTRLTVT.

The J gene is TRBJ1-3, the V gene TRBV12-2; TRBD1, the D gene given by the table, was not confirmed from the DNA. TRBV12-2 is described as a pseudogene. The CDR3 has 15 amino acids. The DNA of the CDR3 is TGTGCAAGTCGCCCAGACAGGTACCCTGGAAACACCATATATTTT. Its translation is CASRPDRYPGNTIYF.

J is TRBJ1-6 and V is TRBV5-1; D ambiguous. The V end was cut by 0 bases, the J end by 8 bases, with 18 bases between. The CDR3 covers 17 residues. Germline-derived CDR1 and CDR2 are SGHRS and YFSETQ. The CDR3 is CASSLGTLREIHSPLHF. The DNA for the CDR3 is TGCGCCAGCAGCTTGGGCACCTTGAGAGAGATCCATTCACCCCTCCACTTT. The whole variable domain, filled in from reference TRBV5-1 and TRBJ1-6, reads KAGVTQTPRYLIKTRGQQVTLSCSPISGHRSVSWYQQTPGQGLQFLFEYFSETQRNKGNFPGRFSGRQFSNSRSEMNVSTLELGDSALYLCASSLGTLREIHSPLHFGNGTRLTVT.

This clone appeared a few times. The chain carries TRBV7-9 and TRBJ1-5, with 9 bases fitting TRBD1. V lost 5 bases to trimming and J lost 4 bases; unmatched junction nucleotides: 3. Germline loops: CDR1 SEHNR, CDR2 FQNEAQ (reference sequence). This CDR3 is 14 amino acids long. CDR3 region: CASSLQGANQPQHF. CDR3 nucleotide sequence: TGTGCCAGCAGCCTACAGGGGGCGAATCAGCCCCAGCATTTT. The full variable domain, its missing parts supplied by reference TRBV7-9 and TRBJ1-5, is DTGVSQNPRHKITKRGQNVTFRCDPISEHNRLYWYRQTLGQGPEFLTYFQNEAQLEKSRLLSDRFSAERPKGSFSTLEIQRTEQGDSAMYLCASSLQGANQPQHFGDGTRLSIL.

This chain links TRBV18 with TRBJ2-3; D is unresolved. Germline CDR1 reads KGHSH; CDR2 reads LQKENI. The CDR3 extends over 15 amino acids. V lost 1 base and J lost 8, with 16 bases in between. In DNA form, the CDR3 reads TGTGCCAGCTCACCACGGGATAAAACAGATCCTACGCAGTATTTT. Its protein is CASSPRDKTDPTQYF.

The chain is built from TRBV6-1 and TRBJ1-1; maybe TRBD1 (5 bases). Between the trimmed V and J ends, which lost 2 bases and 4 bases, there was a span of 11 bases. This CDR3 comprises 14 residues. Germline loops: CDR1 MNHNS, CDR2 SASEGT. As DNA, the CDR3 is TGTGCCAGCAGTGAACGGGGTGGGGCCACTGAAGCTTTCTTT. It yields the protein CASSERGGATEAFF.

This chain joins TRBV18 and TRBJ1-4; TRBD1 matches 8 bases. J lost 7 bases, V lost 2 bases, and 9 bases had no gene match. The CDR3 spans 16 residues. CDR1 KGHSH and CDR2 LQKENI come from the germline V gene. The CDR3 nucleotides read TGTGCCAGCTCACCAGGACAGGGCGGTGTAGGTGAAAAACTGTTTTTT. This gives the protein CASSPGQGGVGEKLFF.

V and J are TRBV5-1 and TRBJ2-7; TRBD1 might be the D (5 bases). CDR3 length: 16 amino acids. Trimming removed 0 bases at V and 0 bases at J, with 13 bases between. Germline lookup yields CDR1 SGHRS and CDR2 YFSETQ. CDR3 DNA: TGCGCCAGCAGCTTGGTCGGCAGGGCCAGCTCCTACGAGCAGTACTTC. This codes for CASSLVGRASSYEQYF.

This sequence joins TRBV27 and TRBJ2-3; D is perhaps TRBD2 (6 bases). Trimming took off 3 bases at V and 2 bases at J, with 33 bases between the two ends. This CDR3 spans 22 amino acids. CDR1 MNHEY and CDR2 SMNVEV come from the germline V gene (reference sequence). The CDR3, as DNA: TGTGCCAGCAGTTTCGTCGTGGGGGGACCTAGAACATCAAACCCCTCCACAGATACGCAGTATTTT. Translating gives CASSFVVGGPRTSNPSTDTQYF.

The chain is built from TRBV28 and TRBJ1-6, with 9 bases that match TRBD1. In germline, CDR1 is MDHEN, CDR2 SYDVKM. Germline trimming cut 6 bases from V and 9 bases from J; bases unmatched to any gene: 6. This CDR3 is built from 14 residues. The CDR3 nucleotides read TGTGCCAGCAGCTTGGGACAGGGCTCTTCACCCCTCCACTTT. Amino acids: CASSLGQGSSPLHF. Full variable domain (remainder filled in from reference TRBV28 and TRBJ1-6): DVKVTQSSRYLVKRTGEKVFLECVQDMDHENMFWYRQDPGLGLRLIYFSYDVKMKEKGDIPEGYSVSREKKERFSLILESASTNQTSMYLCASSLGQGSSPLHFGNGTRLTVT.

A single count supports this clone. The rearrangement links TRBV5-4 to TRBJ2-1; 7 bases line up with TRBD2. The V gene end was trimmed by 0 bases and the J gene end by 3 bases; junction bases not matched to a gene: 3. This CDR3 comprises 15 residues. Germline V gene sequence: CDR1 SGHNT, CDR2 YYREEE (reference sequence). The DNA of the CDR3 is TGTGCCAGCAGCTTGGGGGGGGGAGGCTACAATGAGCAGTTCTTC. Translation gives CASSLGGGGYNEQFF.

Here the CDR3 DNA reads TGTGCCAGCAGCGAGACAGGTCAAAAAGAGACCCAGTACTTC. Protein product: CASSETGQKETQYF. The gene calls are TRBV28 and TRBJ2-5, with TRBD1 as a possible D gene (6 bases). Germline V gives CDR1 MDHEN, CDR2 SYDVKM. The CDR3 loop spans 14 amino acids. V gave up 6 bases and J gave up 3 bases, with 14 bases separating them.